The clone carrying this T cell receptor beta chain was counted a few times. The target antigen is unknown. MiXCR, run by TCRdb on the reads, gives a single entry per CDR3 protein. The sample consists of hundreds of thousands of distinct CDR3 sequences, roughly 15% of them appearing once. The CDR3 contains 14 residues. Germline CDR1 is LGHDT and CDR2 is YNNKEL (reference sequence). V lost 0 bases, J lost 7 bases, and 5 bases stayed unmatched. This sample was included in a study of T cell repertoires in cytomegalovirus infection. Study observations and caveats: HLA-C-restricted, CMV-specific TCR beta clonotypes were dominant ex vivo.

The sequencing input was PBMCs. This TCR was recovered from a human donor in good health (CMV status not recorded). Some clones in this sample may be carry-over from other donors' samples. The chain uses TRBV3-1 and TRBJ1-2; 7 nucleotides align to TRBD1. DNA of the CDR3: TGTGCCAGCAGCCAAGAGTCGACAGGGCTTGGCTACACCTTC. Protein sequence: CASSQESTGLGYTF.